This TCR beta chain emerged from a study of response to subunit inactivated influenza vaccine. Notes on the study in general: The authors put forward the suggestion that each seasonal influenza vaccination may bring in only a limited number of new T cells.

TCRdb ran MiXCR on the RT-PCR reads and lists one entry per CDR3 protein. The table has 590,000 or so distinct CDR3 sequences, around 13% seen once. Comments on this clonotype: Its antigen remains unknown.

CDR1 is SGHDN and CDR2 is FVKESK in the germline V gene. This CDR3 region has 17 residues. With V trimmed by 0 bases and J by 5 bases, 12 bases remained unmatched. The clonotype was recovered from a man aged 50 or older who received an inactivated influenza vaccine. This specimen consisted of PBMCs from blood, obtained 14 days before vaccination. V is TRBV14 and J is TRBJ2-7, with 8 bases identical to TRBD1. The CDR3 DNA reads as TGTGCCAGCAGCCAAGAATGGCGGGACAGGCCGCTCGACGAGCAGTACTTC. Amino acids: CASSQEWRDRPLDEQYF.